The rows below give T cell receptor beta chains drawn from one sample of a study of T cell responses to AZD1222 COVID-19 vaccine. Assay: immunoSEQ multiplex PCR; the TCRdb copy retains only in-frame clones and omits some. The profile shows around 140,000 clones, more than 80% of them singletons. The material was peripheral blood, obtained on day 0 of MenACWY control vaccination. All receptors derive from an adult in good health. The CDR3 runs from the conserved cysteine through the conserved F or W. The order of the fields is D gene, clone size, J gene, V gene, CDR3 DNA, CDR3 protein. The D gene is left open where the match is weak. Clone size appears in some rows only: once, few, many, or a class for an expanded clone.

d_gene: TRBD1
abundance: -
j_gene: TRBJ2-2
v_gene: TRBV19
CDR3nt: TGTGCCAGTAGTGACATCGGACAGGGGGACACCGGGGAGCTGTTTTTT
CDR3aa: CASSDIGQGDTGELFF

d_gene: -
abundance: once
j_gene: TRBJ1-1
v_gene: TRBV2
CDR3nt: TGTGCCAGCAGTACAGGGACCCTGAACACTGAAGCTTTCTTT
CDR3aa: CASSTGTLNTEAFF

d_gene: -
abundance: -
j_gene: TRBJ1-2
v_gene: TRBV21-1
CDR3nt: TGTGCCAGCAGCAAAAGAAAATTAGTGGACTATGGCTACACCTTC
CDR3aa: CASSKRKLVDYGYTF

d_gene: -
abundance: once
j_gene: TRBJ1-5
v_gene: TRBV28
CDR3nt: TGTGCCAGCAGTTCGGCAGCGTCGGGCAATCAGCCCCAGCATTTT
CDR3aa: CASSSAASGNQPQHF

d_gene: -
abundance: -
j_gene: TRBJ1-5
v_gene: TRBV2
CDR3nt: TGTGCCAGCAGTGTGGCAGGTGTGGGGCCCCAGCATTTT
CDR3aa: CASSVAGVGPQHF

d_gene: TRBD2
abundance: -
j_gene: TRBJ2-3
v_gene: TRBV13
CDR3nt: TGTGCCAGCAGCTTATGGGCTAGCGGGAGCACAGATACGCAGTATTTT
CDR3aa: CASSLWASGSTDTQYF

d_gene: -
abundance: -
j_gene: TRBJ1-5
v_gene: TRBV4-1
CDR3nt: TGCGCCAGCAGCCAAAGCTGGGGGCTAGGGCCCCAGCATTTT
CDR3aa: CASSQSWGLGPQHF

d_gene: TRBD2
abundance: -
j_gene: TRBJ2-1
v_gene: TRBV7-2
CDR3nt: TGTGCCAGCAGCTTAGTGGGCGGGGGGTTATACAATGAGCAGTTCTTC
CDR3aa: CASSLVGGGLYNEQFF

d_gene: -
abundance: -
j_gene: TRBJ1-1
v_gene: TRBV5-6
CDR3nt: TGTGCCAGCAGCTTCGGGACAACGAACACTGAAGCTTTCTTT
CDR3aa: CASSFGTTNTEAFF

d_gene: -
abundance: -
j_gene: TRBJ2-2
v_gene: TRBV12-3/TRBV12-4
CDR3nt: TGTGCCAGCAGTCTACAGGGCGCCGGGGAGCTGTTTTTT
CDR3aa: CASSLQGAGELFF

d_gene: -
abundance: -
j_gene: TRBJ1-6
v_gene: TRBV7-9
CDR3nt: TGTGCCAGCAGCTTAGCTAGGGAAGCCTATAATTCACCCCTCCACTTT
CDR3aa: CASSLAREAYNSPLHF

d_gene: -
abundance: once
j_gene: TRBJ1-6
v_gene: TRBV4-1
CDR3nt: TGCGCCAGCAGCCAAGAGGGCTTGGCTGGGTCACCCCTCCACTTT
CDR3aa: CASSQEGLAGSPLHF

d_gene: TRBD1
abundance: -
j_gene: TRBJ1-1
v_gene: TRBV4-1
CDR3nt: TGCGCCAGCAGCCCCAAACCCGGGACAGGGGGACGGGACACTGAAGCTTTCTTT
CDR3aa: CASSPKPGTGGRDTEAFF

d_gene: -
abundance: -
j_gene: TRBJ1-4
v_gene: TRBV7-2
CDR3nt: TGTGCCAGCAGCCCAGGCCAGGGAACTAATGAAAAACTGTTTTTT
CDR3aa: CASSPGQGTNEKLFF

d_gene: -
abundance: -
j_gene: TRBJ1-2
v_gene: TRBV5-1
CDR3nt: TGCGCCAGCAGCTGGAGAGAAAACTATGGCTACACCTTC
CDR3aa: CASSWRENYGYTF

d_gene: -
abundance: -
j_gene: TRBJ1-2
v_gene: TRBV18
CDR3nt: TGTGCCAGCTCACCACAGGGAGGGGAGGTTGGCTACACCTTC
CDR3aa: CASSPQGGEVGYTF

d_gene: -
abundance: -
j_gene: TRBJ1-4
v_gene: TRBV14
CDR3nt: TGTGCCAGCAGCCAAGTCGCCCCTCGCGAAAAACTGTTTTTT
CDR3aa: CASSQVAPREKLFF

d_gene: -
abundance: -
j_gene: TRBJ2-5
v_gene: TRBV30
CDR3nt: TGTGCCTGGAGTGTCGGTCAATCGCATGGGGCCCAGTACTTC
CDR3aa: CAWSVGQSHGAQYF

d_gene: -
abundance: -
j_gene: TRBJ1-6
v_gene: TRBV27
CDR3nt: TGTGCCAGCAGTTTAAGTAAGAATTCACCCCTCCACTTT
CDR3aa: CASSLSKNSPLHF

d_gene: -
abundance: -
j_gene: TRBJ2-1
v_gene: TRBV28
CDR3nt: TGTGCCAGCAGCCGCAGTTGGGCGACCTACAATGAGCAGTTCTTC
CDR3aa: CASSRSWATYNEQFF

d_gene: TRBD1
abundance: -
j_gene: TRBJ1-2
v_gene: TRBV5-4
CDR3nt: TGTGCCAGCAGACCGGACAGGGGCTATGGCTACACCTTC
CDR3aa: CASRPDRGYGYTF

d_gene: TRBD1
abundance: once
j_gene: TRBJ1-1
v_gene: TRBV3-1/TRBV3-2
CDR3nt: TGTGCCAGCAGCCAAGATTACTCAGGGGGCACTGAAGCTTTCTTT
CDR3aa: CASSQDYSGGTEAFF

d_gene: -
abundance: -
j_gene: TRBJ1-5
v_gene: TRBV2
CDR3nt: TGTGCCAGCAGTACCGCAGGGCGCCTGGTGCCCCAGCATTTT
CDR3aa: CASSTAGRLVPQHF

d_gene: -
abundance: once
j_gene: TRBJ1-2
v_gene: TRBV19
CDR3nt: TGTGCCAGTAGTCTTCGAGGGGGAGGCTACACCTTC
CDR3aa: CASSLRGGGYTF

d_gene: -
abundance: -
j_gene: TRBJ1-1
v_gene: TRBV9
CDR3nt: TGTGCCAGCAGCCCCGGAAACACTGAAGCTTTCTTT
CDR3aa: CASSPGNTEAFF

d_gene: -
abundance: -
j_gene: TRBJ1-6
v_gene: TRBV3-1/TRBV3-2
CDR3nt: TGTGCCAGCAGCCAAGTTCCCGAGCCGCCCCTCCACTTT
CDR3aa: CASSQVPEPPLHF

d_gene: -
abundance: -
j_gene: TRBJ1-2
v_gene: TRBV6-5
CDR3nt: TGTGCCAGCAGTTATTCGGGGAATGGCTACACCTTC
CDR3aa: CASSYSGNGYTF

d_gene: -
abundance: once
j_gene: TRBJ2-1
v_gene: TRBV6-1
CDR3nt: TGTGCCAGCAGTGAATATCGGGGAGAGCAGTTCTTC
CDR3aa: CASSEYRGEQFF

d_gene: TRBD2
abundance: -
j_gene: TRBJ2-1
v_gene: TRBV30
CDR3nt: TGTGCCTGGAGTGCCGGGACTAGCGCGGGTAATGAGCAGTTCTTC
CDR3aa: CAWSAGTSAGNEQFF

d_gene: -
abundance: few
j_gene: TRBJ2-2
v_gene: TRBV19
CDR3nt: TGTGCCAGTAGTATCCCCGTGCAGTCTTCAGGGGAGCTGTTTTTT
CDR3aa: CASSIPVQSSGELFF

d_gene: TRBD1
abundance: -
j_gene: TRBJ1-2
v_gene: TRBV6-5
CDR3nt: TGTGCCAGCAGTTTAAACAGGGGCCTTTGGGGTGGCTACACCTTC
CDR3aa: CASSLNRGLWGGYTF

d_gene: -
abundance: once
j_gene: TRBJ2-5
v_gene: TRBV7-9
CDR3nt: TGTGCCAGCAGCTTAGGCTCGGGGCAGGGAGACCAAGAGACCCAGTACTTC
CDR3aa: CASSLGSGQGDQETQYF

d_gene: -
abundance: -
j_gene: TRBJ1-5
v_gene: TRBV27
CDR3nt: TGTGCCAGCAGTTTATCGAGCGGGGGAGGTCAGCCCCAGCATTTT
CDR3aa: CASSLSSGGGQPQHF

d_gene: -
abundance: -
j_gene: TRBJ1-1
v_gene: TRBV6-1
CDR3nt: TGTGCCAGCAGTGAAGCCCCAGGGACCGACACTGAAGCTTTCTTT
CDR3aa: CASSEAPGTDTEAFF

d_gene: -
abundance: -
j_gene: TRBJ2-2
v_gene: TRBV6-1
CDR3nt: TGTGCCAGCAGTGAAGGCTTCACCGGGGAGCTGTTTTTT
CDR3aa: CASSEGFTGELFF

d_gene: -
abundance: -
j_gene: TRBJ2-1
v_gene: TRBV7-8
CDR3nt: TGTGCCAGCAGCATGGCCGCCGGGGGTGAGCAGTTCTTC
CDR3aa: CASSMAAGGEQFF